This entry concerns a single TCR beta chain. Its target is not known. Sequencing used immunoSEQ multiplex PCR; TCRdb keeps in-frame clones, though not all of them. The sample contains approximately 300,000 clones, 86% of which appear only once. The treatment: about 20 received Ad26.COV2.S at low or high dose, single or two shots; roughly 5 received placebo; per-sample allocation not given. The samples were gathered on day 63 after the first injection of vaccine or placebo. This record belongs to a study of Ad26.COV2.S vaccination and SARS-CoV-2 variants. General observations from the study: A substantial breadth of spike-specific CD8+ and CD4+ T cell responses after vaccination has been reported.

V gave up 4 bases and J gave up 3 bases, with 6 bases separating them. CDR1 and CDR2 from the germline V gene are SQVTM and ANQGSEA. This CDR3 is 11 amino acids long. This chain connects TRBV29-1 to TRBJ2-5, with D uncertain. The input for sequencing was peripheral blood, taken in a trial of Ad26.COV2.S vaccine versus placebo. This receptor was obtained from a person aged 18-60 years who received the Ad26.COV2.S COVID-19 vaccine or a placebo. CDR3 sequence reads: CSVAREETQYF. DNA for the CDR3: TGCAGCGTTGCAAGGGAAGAGACCCAGTACTTC.